This paragraph covers one T cell receptor (beta chain) sequence. Everyone who donated was a healthy Caucasian. The data derive from a study of identical twins. Trimming cost V 5 bases and J 2 bases; bases outside gene matches: 5. The CDR3 consists of 14 residues. Germline CDR1 is SGDLS and CDR2 is YYNGEE. TCRdb reprocessed the 5' RACE reads via MiXCR and lists one record per CDR3 protein. Among some 710,000 distinct CDR3 sequences listed, around 6% were seen once. The chain has TRBV9 and TRBJ2-3; 7 bases fit TRBD2. This TCR was recovered from a young man in good health. Sequenced sample: naive T cells sorted from blood. CDR3 sequence reads: CASSIAGYTDTQYF. The CDR3 bases are TGTGCCAGCAGTATAGCGGGCTACACAGATACGCAGTATTTT.